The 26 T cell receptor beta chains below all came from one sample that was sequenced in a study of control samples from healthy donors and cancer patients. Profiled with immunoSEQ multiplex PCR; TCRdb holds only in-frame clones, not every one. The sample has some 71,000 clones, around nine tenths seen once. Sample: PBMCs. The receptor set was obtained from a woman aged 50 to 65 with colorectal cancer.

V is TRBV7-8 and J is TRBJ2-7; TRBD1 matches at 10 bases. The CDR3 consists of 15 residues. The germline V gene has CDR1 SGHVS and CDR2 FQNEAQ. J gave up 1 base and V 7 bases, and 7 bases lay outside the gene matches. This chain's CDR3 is CASILGTGVSYEQYF. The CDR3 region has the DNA TGTGCCAGCATCCTCGGGACAGGGGTTTCCTACGAGCAGTACTTC.

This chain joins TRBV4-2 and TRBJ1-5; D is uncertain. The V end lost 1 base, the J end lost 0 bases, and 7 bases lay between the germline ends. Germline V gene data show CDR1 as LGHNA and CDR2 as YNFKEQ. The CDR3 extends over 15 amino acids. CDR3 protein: CASSQGLGSNQPQHF. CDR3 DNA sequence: TGTGCCAGCAGCCAAGGTTTGGGTAGCAATCAGCCCCAGCATTTT.

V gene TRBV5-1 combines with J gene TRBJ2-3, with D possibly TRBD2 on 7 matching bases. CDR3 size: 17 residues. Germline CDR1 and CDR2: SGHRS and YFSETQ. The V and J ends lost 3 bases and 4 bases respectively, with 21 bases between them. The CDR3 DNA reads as TGCGCCAGCAGCTCGGACAGCTTTGGACTAGGATCAGATACGCAGTATTTT. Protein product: CASSSDSFGLGSDTQYF. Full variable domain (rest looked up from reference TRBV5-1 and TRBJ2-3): KAGVTQTPRYLIKTRGQQVTLSCSPISGHRSVSWYQQTPGQGLQFLFEYFSETQRNKGNFPGRFSGRQFSNSRSEMNVSTLELGDSALYLCASSSDSFGLGSDTQYFGPGTRLTVL.

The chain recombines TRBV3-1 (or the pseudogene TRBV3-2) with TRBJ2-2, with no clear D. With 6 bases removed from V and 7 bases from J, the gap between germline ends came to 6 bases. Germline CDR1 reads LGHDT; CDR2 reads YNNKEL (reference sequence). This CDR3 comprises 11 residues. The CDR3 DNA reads TGTGCCAGCAGGGGAAGCGGGGAGCTGTTTTTT. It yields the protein CASRGSGELFF.

This CDR3 is CASSIERGYNEQFF. The CDR3 DNA reads as TGTGCCAGTAGTATTGAGCGGGGCTACAATGAGCAGTTCTTC. The genes are TRBV19 and TRBJ2-1, with TRBD2 identical over 7 bases. V was pared by 3 bases and J by 3 bases, with 2 bases of the junction left unmatched. The germline V gene has CDR1 LNHDA and CDR2 SQIVND (reference sequence). The CDR3 length is 14 residues.

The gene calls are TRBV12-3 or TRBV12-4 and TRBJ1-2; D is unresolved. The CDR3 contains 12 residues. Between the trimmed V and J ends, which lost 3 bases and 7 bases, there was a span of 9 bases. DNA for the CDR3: TGTGCCAGCAGTTTGGGAGGGAGTGGCTACACCTTC. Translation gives CASSLGGSGYTF.

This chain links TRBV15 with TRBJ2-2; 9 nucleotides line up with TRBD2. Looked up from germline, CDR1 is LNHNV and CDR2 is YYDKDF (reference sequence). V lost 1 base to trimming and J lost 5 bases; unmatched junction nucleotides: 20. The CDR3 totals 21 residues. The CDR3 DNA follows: TGTGCCACCAGCAGAGTAGCTCCTTGGGAGCGGGAGGCTTCGCTAACCGGGGAGCTGTTTTTT. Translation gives CATSRVAPWEREASLTGELFF. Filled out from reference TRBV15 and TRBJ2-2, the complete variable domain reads DAMVIQNPRYQVTQFGKPVTLSCSQTLNHNVMYWYQQKSSQAPKLLFHYYDKDFNNEADTPDNFQSRRPNTSFCFLDIRSPGLGDTAMYLCATSRVAPWEREASLTGELFFGEGSRLTVL.

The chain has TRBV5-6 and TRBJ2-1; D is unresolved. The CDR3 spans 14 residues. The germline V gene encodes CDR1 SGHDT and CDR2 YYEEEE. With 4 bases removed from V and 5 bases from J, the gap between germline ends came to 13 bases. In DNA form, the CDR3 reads TGTGCCAGCAGCCCATCGCTAGTAGACAATGAGCAGTTCTTC. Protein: CASSPSLVDNEQFF.

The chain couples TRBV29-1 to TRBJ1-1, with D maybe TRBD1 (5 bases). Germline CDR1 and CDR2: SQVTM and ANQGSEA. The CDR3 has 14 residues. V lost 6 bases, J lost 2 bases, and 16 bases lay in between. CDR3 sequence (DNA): TGCAGCGTGGAGGCGCGGGGGTTTAACACTGAAGCTTTCTTT. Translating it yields CSVEARGFNTEAFF. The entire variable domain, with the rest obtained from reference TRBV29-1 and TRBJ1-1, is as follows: SAVISQKPSRDICQRGTSLTIQCQVDSQVTMMFWYRQQPGQSLTLIATANQGSEATYESGFVIDKFPISRPNLTFSTLTVSNMSPEDSSIYLCSVEARGFNTEAFFGQGTRLTVV.

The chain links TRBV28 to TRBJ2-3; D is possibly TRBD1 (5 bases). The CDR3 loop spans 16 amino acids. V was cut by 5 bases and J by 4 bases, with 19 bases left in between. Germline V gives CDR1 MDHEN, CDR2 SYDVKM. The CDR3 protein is CASSPLGQGWADTQYF. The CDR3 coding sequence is TGTGCCAGCAGTCCCCTCGGGCAGGGCTGGGCAGATACGCAGTATTTT.

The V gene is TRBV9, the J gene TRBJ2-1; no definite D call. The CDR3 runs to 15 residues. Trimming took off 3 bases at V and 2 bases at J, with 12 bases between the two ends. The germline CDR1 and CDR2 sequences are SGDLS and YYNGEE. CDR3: CASSANSLPYNEQFF. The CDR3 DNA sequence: TGTGCCAGCAGCGCCAATAGCTTACCCTACAATGAGCAGTTCTTC.

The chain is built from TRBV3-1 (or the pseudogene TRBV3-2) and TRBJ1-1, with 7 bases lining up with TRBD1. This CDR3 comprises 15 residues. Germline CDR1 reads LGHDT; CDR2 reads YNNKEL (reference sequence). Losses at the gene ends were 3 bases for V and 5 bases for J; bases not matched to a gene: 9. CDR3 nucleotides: TGTGCCAGCAGCCACAGGGGGGTTAAAGGAACTGAAGCTTTCTTT. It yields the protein CASSHRGVKGTEAFF.

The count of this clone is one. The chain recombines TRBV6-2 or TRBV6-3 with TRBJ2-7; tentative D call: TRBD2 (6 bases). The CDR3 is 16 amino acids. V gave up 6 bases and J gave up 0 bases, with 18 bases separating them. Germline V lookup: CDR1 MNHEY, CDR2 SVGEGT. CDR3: CASSPSGTPSSYEQYF. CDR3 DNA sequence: TGTGCCAGCAGCCCCTCGGGGACTCCAAGCTCCTACGAGCAGTACTTC.

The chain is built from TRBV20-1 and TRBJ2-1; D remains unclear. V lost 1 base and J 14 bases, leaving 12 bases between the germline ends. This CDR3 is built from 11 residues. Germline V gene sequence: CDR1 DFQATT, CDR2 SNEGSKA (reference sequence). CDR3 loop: CSARAQRSEFF. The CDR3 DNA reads TGCAGTGCTAGAGCGCAGAGGTCGGAGTTCTTC.

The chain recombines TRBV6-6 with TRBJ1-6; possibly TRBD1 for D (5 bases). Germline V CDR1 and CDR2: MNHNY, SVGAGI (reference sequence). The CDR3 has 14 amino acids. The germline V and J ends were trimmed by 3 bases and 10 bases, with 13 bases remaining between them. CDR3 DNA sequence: TGTGCCAGCAGTTATACCGACAGAACATCACCCCTCCACTTT. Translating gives CASSYTDRTSPLHF.

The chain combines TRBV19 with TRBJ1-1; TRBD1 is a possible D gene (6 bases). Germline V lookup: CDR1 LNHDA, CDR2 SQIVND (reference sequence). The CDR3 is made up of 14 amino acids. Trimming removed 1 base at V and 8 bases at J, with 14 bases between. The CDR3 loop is CASSIGGGASEAFF. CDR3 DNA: TGTGCCAGTAGTATAGGGGGGGGCGCGTCCGAAGCTTTCTTT.

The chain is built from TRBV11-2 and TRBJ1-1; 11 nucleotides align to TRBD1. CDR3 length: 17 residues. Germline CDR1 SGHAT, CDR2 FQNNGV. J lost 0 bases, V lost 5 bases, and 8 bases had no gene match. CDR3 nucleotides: TGTGCCAGCAGCGCCTGGACAGGGGGCAACATGAACACTGAAGCTTTCTTT. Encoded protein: CASSAWTGGNMNTEAFF.

The CDR3 DNA follows: TGTGCCAGCAGCTTGATTTCCTTACAATCCTACGAGCAGTACTTC. The encoded protein is CASSLISLQSYEQYF. The chain carries TRBV7-8 and TRBJ2-7; D gene unclear. Per germline, CDR1 SGHVS and CDR2 FQNEAQ. Deletions cut 3 bases from V and 1 base from J, with 13 bases between. This CDR3 contains 15 residues.

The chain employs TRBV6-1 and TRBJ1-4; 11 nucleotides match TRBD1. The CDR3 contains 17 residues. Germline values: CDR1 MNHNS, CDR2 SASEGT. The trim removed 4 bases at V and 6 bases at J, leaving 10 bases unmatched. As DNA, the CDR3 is TGTGCCAGCAGTGGAGGACAGGGGGCGCAAGTCGATGAAAAACTGTTTTTT. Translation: CASSGGQGAQVDEKLFF.

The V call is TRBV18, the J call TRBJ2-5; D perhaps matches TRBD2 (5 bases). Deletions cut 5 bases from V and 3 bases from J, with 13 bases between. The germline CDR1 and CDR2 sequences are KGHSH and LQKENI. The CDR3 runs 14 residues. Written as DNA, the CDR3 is TGTGCCAGCTCAACTCGGCGGGTGAAAGAGACCCAGTACTTC. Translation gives CASSTRRVKETQYF.

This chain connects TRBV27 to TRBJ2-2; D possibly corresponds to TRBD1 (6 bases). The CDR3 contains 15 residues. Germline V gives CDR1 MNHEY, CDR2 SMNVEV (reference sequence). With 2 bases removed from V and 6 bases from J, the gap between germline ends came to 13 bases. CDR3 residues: CASSLHTGIPGELFF. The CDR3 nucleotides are TGTGCCAGCAGTTTACACACAGGGATCCCCGGGGAGCTGTTTTTT.

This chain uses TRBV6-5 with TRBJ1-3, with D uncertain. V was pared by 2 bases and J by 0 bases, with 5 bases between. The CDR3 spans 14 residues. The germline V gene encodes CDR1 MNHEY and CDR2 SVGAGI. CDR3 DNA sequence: TGTGCCAGCAGTTACGATAGCTCTGGAAACACCATATATTTT. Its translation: CASSYDSSGNTIYF.

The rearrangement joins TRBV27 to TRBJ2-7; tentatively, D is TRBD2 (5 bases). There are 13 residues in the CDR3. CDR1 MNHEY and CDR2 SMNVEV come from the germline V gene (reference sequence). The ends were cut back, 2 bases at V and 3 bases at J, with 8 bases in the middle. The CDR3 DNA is TGTGCCAGCAGTTTACGGGGAGACTACGAGCAGTACTTC. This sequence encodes CASSLRGDYEQYF.

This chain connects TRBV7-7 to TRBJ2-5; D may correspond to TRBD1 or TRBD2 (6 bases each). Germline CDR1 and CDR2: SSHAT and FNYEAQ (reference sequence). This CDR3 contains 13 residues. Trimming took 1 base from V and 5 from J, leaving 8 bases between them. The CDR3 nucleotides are TGTGCCAGCAGCTTAGAAGGGGGGGAGACCCAGTACTTC. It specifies CASSLEGGETQYF.

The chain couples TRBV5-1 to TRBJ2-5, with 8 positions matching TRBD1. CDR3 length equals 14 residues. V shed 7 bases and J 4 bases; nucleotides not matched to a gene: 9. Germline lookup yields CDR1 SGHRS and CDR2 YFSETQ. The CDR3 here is CASGTLTGGETQYF. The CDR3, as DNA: TGCGCCAGCGGGACACTAACAGGGGGAGAGACCCAGTACTTC. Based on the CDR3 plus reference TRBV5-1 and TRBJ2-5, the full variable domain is KAGVTQTPRYLIKTRGQQVTLSCSPISGHRSVSWYQQTPGQGLQFLFEYFSETQRNKGNFPGRFSGRQFSNSRSEMNVSTLELGDSALYLCASGTLTGGETQYFGPGTRLLVL.

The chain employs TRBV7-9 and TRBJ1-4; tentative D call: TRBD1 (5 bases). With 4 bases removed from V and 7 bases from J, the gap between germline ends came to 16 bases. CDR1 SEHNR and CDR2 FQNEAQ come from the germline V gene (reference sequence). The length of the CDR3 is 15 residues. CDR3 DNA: TGTGCCAGCAGCTCCCTCGCGGGGGACTTTGAAAAACTGTTTTTT. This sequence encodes CASSSLAGDFEKLFF. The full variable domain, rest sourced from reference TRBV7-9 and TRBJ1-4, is DTGVSQNPRHKITKRGQNVTFRCDPISEHNRLYWYRQTLGQGPEFLTYFQNEAQLEKSRLLSDRFSAERPKGSFSTLEIQRTEQGDSAMYLCASSSLAGDFEKLFFGSGTQLSVL.